The 24 T cell receptor beta chains reported below all come from one sample, sequenced in a study of T-cell memory formation after mild COVID-19. TCRdb analysed the 5' RACE reads with MiXCR anew, one entry per CDR3 protein. Altogether roughly 200,000 distinct CDR3 sequences are present, 15% to 20% being singletons, with the ten largest covering around 1.9%. The material sequenced was PBMCs or a T cell subset sorted from them (not recorded which). These receptors originate from an adult woman who had mild COVID-19 (a few samples of this study predate the infection). Cell type and time point are not known.

There are a few counts of this clonotype. The rearrangement joins TRBV6-2 or TRBV6-3 to TRBJ2-7; D gene ambiguous. The V gene's germline CDR1 is MNHEY and CDR2 SVGEGT. Trimming removed 6 bases at V and 0 bases at J, with 12 bases between. The CDR3 runs 14 residues. The chain's CDR3 is CASSQNRISYEQYF. The CDR3 DNA follows: TGTGCCAGCAGCCAGAACCGTATCTCCTACGAGCAGTACTTC.

The gene calls are TRBV20-1 and TRBJ1-3; 7 bases align to TRBD1. Germline CDR1 DFQATT, CDR2 SNEGSKA (reference sequence). The CDR3 covers 13 residues. The V segment lost 6 bases and the J segment 8 bases; nucleotides outside the gene matches: 10. The CDR3 here is CSARGQTGHTIYF. The CDR3 coding sequence is TGCAGTGCGAGGGGACAGACCGGACACACCATATATTTT.

In its sample, this clonotype was seen many times. The chain links TRBV29-1 to TRBJ2-5; D is undetermined. The CDR3 is 10 amino acids. Per germline, CDR1 SQVTM and CDR2 ANQGSEA. Trimming stripped 4 bases from V and 4 bases from J, with 4 bases between. CDR3 coding DNA: TGCAGCGTTGGGGCAGAGACCCAGTACTTC. Its protein is CSVGAETQYF.

This clonotype was observed a handful of times. V gene TRBV6-5 combines with J gene TRBJ1-6; D call uncertain. V lost 0 bases, J lost 2 bases, and 8 bases lay in between. CDR3 length equals 16 residues. Germline V gives CDR1 MNHEY, CDR2 SVGAGI. The DNA of the CDR3 is TGTGCCAGCAGTTACTCGGTTCAGACCTATAATTCACCCCTCCACTTT. Amino acid sequence: CASSYSVQTYNSPLHF.

This chain joins TRBV5-5 and TRBJ2-5; tentatively, D is TRBD2 (6 bases). Germline V CDR1 and CDR2: SGHKS, YYEKEE (reference sequence). Trimming took 0 bases from V and 4 from J, leaving 13 bases between them. This CDR3 contains 15 residues. The CDR3 sequence: CASSLAGEWSETQYF. In nucleotides, the CDR3 is TGTGCCAGCAGCTTGGCGGGAGAATGGTCAGAGACCCAGTACTTC.

A few counts support this clonotype. V and J are TRBV24-1 and TRBJ1-2, with D unresolved. This CDR3 is built from 13 residues. V lost 4 bases, J lost 8 bases, and 13 bases lay in between. Germline V lookup: CDR1 KGHDR, CDR2 SFDVKD. CDR3 sequence: CATSDVEEGGYTF. In DNA form, the CDR3 reads TGTGCCACCAGTGACGTTGAAGAGGGAGGCTACACCTTC.

This clonotype was seen a few times. The chain is built from TRBV20-1 and TRBJ1-2; 7 bases line up with TRBD1. CDR1 is DFQATT, CDR2 SNEGSKA, per germline (reference sequence). V lost 2 bases and J lost 4; bases outside the gene matches: 4. CDR3 length: 13 residues. The CDR3 DNA follows: TGCAGTGCTAGATTTCAGGGGGGCTATGGCTACACCTTC. It yields the protein CSARFQGGYGYTF.

This clonotype was found many times. This chain's CDR3 is CASSALAGGPDTQYF. Here the CDR3 DNA reads TGTGCCAGCAGTGCACTAGCGGGGGGTCCAGATACGCAGTATTTT. The J gene is TRBJ2-3, the V gene TRBV12-3 or TRBV12-4; 12 nucleotides align to TRBD2. The CDR3 spans 15 residues. V trimming: 5 bases; J trimming: 4 bases; junction bases outside the gene matches: 4.

This clonotype has a handful of counts. V gene TRBV29-1 combines with J gene TRBJ2-7; D possibly matches TRBD1 or TRBD2 (5 bases each). The CDR3 contains 13 residues. The ends were cut back, 4 bases at V and 6 bases at J, with 16 bases in the middle. Germline CDR1 is SQVTM and CDR2 is ANQGSEA. The CDR3 region is CSVVWGTRTEQYF. The CDR3 DNA sequence: TGCAGCGTTGTATGGGGGACGAGGACCGAGCAGTACTTC.

The rearrangement links TRBV24-1 to TRBJ2-1, with D hard to call. Germline CDR1 reads KGHDR; CDR2 reads SFDVKD. CDR3 length: 11 amino acids. Trimming left V 5 bases short and J 10 bases short, with 8 bases between. CDR3 DNA sequence: TGTGCCACCAGTGCCCAAGTAGAGCAGTTCTTC. This sequence encodes CATSAQVEQFF.

This clonotype appeared a few times. V and J are TRBV6-2 or TRBV6-3 and TRBJ1-5, with a possible D match to TRBD1 (5 bases). V dropped 2 bases and J dropped 3 bases, with 8 bases sitting between them. The CDR3 has 14 residues. Germline V gene data show CDR1 as MNHEY and CDR2 as SVGEGT. CDR3 sequence: CASSYQTANQPQHF. The CDR3 DNA sequence: TGTGCCAGCAGTTACCAGACAGCCAATCAGCCCCAGCATTTT.

The chain carries TRBV7-2 and TRBJ2-7; a weak D match, TRBD2 (6 bases). This CDR3 contains 16 residues. Per germline, CDR1 SGHTA and CDR2 FQGNSA. V was trimmed by 5 bases and J by 2 bases, leaving 19 bases between them. CDR3 in amino acids: CASSRSGGIKTYEQYF. CDR3 DNA: TGTGCCAGCAGCCGTAGTGGCGGGATTAAAACCTACGAGCAGTACTTC.

This clonotype was seen ten or more times. The gene calls are TRBV18 and TRBJ2-3, with TRBD2 as a possible D gene (6 bases). CDR3 size: 14 residues. V gave up 4 bases and J gave up 2 bases, with 10 bases separating them. CDR1 and CDR2 from the germline V gene are KGHSH and LQKENI. The CDR3 reads CASSHGSPTDTQYF. The CDR3 DNA follows: TGTGCCAGCTCACACGGGAGTCCCACAGATACGCAGTATTTT.

This clonotype was seen more than once but under ten times. The J gene is TRBJ2-5, the V gene TRBV12-3 or TRBV12-4; 7 nucleotides line up with TRBD2. V shed 6 bases and J 1 base; nucleotides not matched to a gene: 11. The CDR3 spans 16 residues. In nucleotides, the CDR3 is TGTGCCAGCAGGAGGAGGGTGGTAGCGGGCCAAGAGACCCAGTACTTC. It codes for CASRRRVVAGQETQYF.

This clonotype was observed many times. CDR3 sequence: CASSQPGRRDEQYF. CDR3 bases: TGCGCCAGCAGCCAGCCGGGTAGGCGGGACGAGCAGTACTTC. The chain links TRBV5-1 to TRBJ2-7, with D maybe TRBD2 (5 bases). This CDR3 spans 14 amino acids. Trimming took 4 bases from V and 5 from J, leaving 16 bases between them. Germline-derived CDR1 and CDR2 are SGHRS and YFSETQ.

The chain recombines TRBV7-6 with TRBJ2-4; 10 bases agree with TRBD1. Per germline, CDR1 SGHVS and CDR2 FNYEAQ. This CDR3 has 15 amino acids. V shed 5 bases and J 9 bases; nucleotides not matched to a gene: 10. The CDR3 coding sequence is TGTGCCAGCAGCCAACACCGGGACAGGGGAGGCATTCAGTACTTC. Translation gives CASSQHRDRGGIQYF.

This clonotype showed up just a few times. This sequence joins TRBV27 and TRBJ2-4; 7 positions agree with TRBD2. V shed 3 bases and J 13 bases; nucleotides not matched to a gene: 9. The CDR3 consists of 13 residues. CDR1 is MNHEY, CDR2 SMNVEV, per germline (reference sequence). The CDR3 loop reads CASSLREGRKQYF. The CDR3 DNA is TGTGCCAGCAGTTTGAGGGAGGGGAGGAAGCAGTACTTC.

The rearrangement uses TRBV9 and TRBJ1-2, with 7 bases aligning to TRBD1. In germline, CDR1 is SGDLS, CDR2 YYNGEE. V lost 4 bases to trimming and J lost 6 bases; unmatched junction nucleotides: 3. This CDR3 is 12 amino acids long. The CDR3 is CASSPDRDGYTF. In nucleotides, the CDR3 is TGTGCCAGCAGCCCTGACAGGGATGGCTACACCTTC.

This clonotype showed up just a few times. The rearrangement joins TRBV12-3 or TRBV12-4 to TRBJ1-1; 7 positions match TRBD1. CDR3 length: 15 residues. With 5 bases clipped from V and 0 bases from J, the junction kept 6 bases outside the gene matches. The CDR3 DNA reads TGTGCCAGCAGTCAAGAACAGGGGTTGAACACTGAAGCTTTCTTT. It is translated as CASSQEQGLNTEAFF.

The chain is built from TRBV20-1 and TRBJ1-6; D is possibly TRBD1 (6 bases). This CDR3 is 13 amino acids long. Germline loops: CDR1 DFQATT, CDR2 SNEGSKA (reference sequence). This chain's CDR3 is CSANPGQSGPLHF. DNA for the CDR3: TGCAGCGCCAACCCGGGACAAAGTGGACCCCTCCACTTT.

J is TRBJ2-5 and V is TRBV7-2; D is unresolved. Germline V gene lookup returns CDR1 SGHTA and CDR2 FQGNSA. With 2 bases removed from V and 4 bases from J, the gap between germline ends came to 17 bases. This CDR3 spans 16 amino acids. The CDR3 DNA sequence: TGTGCCAGCAGCTTATGGGATACTGGCCCCCTAGAGACCCAGTACTTC. Residues: CASSLWDTGPLETQYF.

In its sample, this clonotype was seen many times. The V and J genes are TRBV24-1 and TRBJ2-1; TRBD1 matches 10 bases. J gave up 4 bases and V 7 bases, and 3 bases lay outside the gene matches. CDR1 is KGHDR and CDR2 is SFDVKD in the germline V gene. The CDR3 extends over 14 amino acids. The CDR3 loop reads CATRGTGVYNEQFF. The CDR3 bases are TGTGCCACCAGAGGGACAGGGGTTTACAATGAGCAGTTCTTC.

A few counts support this clonotype. V usage is TRBV5-1 and J usage is TRBJ2-1, with D uncertain. The CDR3 consists of 14 residues. Germline CDR1 and CDR2: SGHRS and YFSETQ. V lost 2 bases, J lost 1 base, and 7 bases lay in between. The CDR3 spells CASSLLGSYNEQFF. For the CDR3, the DNA is TGCGCCAGCAGCTTATTAGGTTCCTACAATGAGCAGTTCTTC. Full variable domain (missing parts from reference TRBV5-1 and TRBJ2-1): KAGVTQTPRYLIKTRGQQVTLSCSPISGHRSVSWYQQTPGQGLQFLFEYFSETQRNKGNFPGRFSGRQFSNSRSEMNVSTLELGDSALYLCASSLLGSYNEQFFGPGTRLTVL.

Regarding this clonotype: Just one base apart from a much larger clone, this may be a read error. The chain employs TRBV15 and TRBJ1-2; D remains ambiguous. Trimming removed 0 bases at V and 4 bases at J, with 9 bases between. The germline V gene encodes CDR1 LNHNV and CDR2 YYDKDF (reference sequence). The CDR3 spans 14 residues. CDR3 region: CATSRDMTFYGYTF. CDR3 DNA sequence: TGTGCCACCAGCAGAGACATGACTTTCTATGGCTACACCTTC.